Included here is one TCR beta chain sequence, with context. Its antigen is not known. This sample was taken from a study of cytomegalovirus exposure and HLA in healthy donors. The study, taken as a whole, reports: Immune exposure information comprised only CMV serostatus. A later analysis linked 15,000 to 20,000 TCR beta sequences to HLA alleles at 0.05 false discovery rate.

Primers included in the PCR were 60 Vbeta and 13 Jbeta primers. Profiled with immunoSEQ multiplex PCR; TCRdb holds only in-frame clones, not every one. Found here are 150,000 to 200,000 clones, 79% of them singletons; the top ten hold about 2.5%. The CDR3 extends over 15 amino acids. The germline gives CDR1 KGHSH, CDR2 LQKENI. V was shortened by 2 bases and J by 4 bases, with 11 bases between the two germline ends. This clonotype was sampled from a woman aged 50 to 60 in good health and CMV-seronegative. Sequenced: PBMCs. The rearrangement links TRBV18 to TRBJ2-2; D uncertain. DNA of the CDR3: TGTGCCAGCTCACCATTGCGGCCCGGCACCGGGGAGCTGTTTTTT. Amino acid sequence: CASSPLRPGTGELFF.